The clone carrying this T cell receptor beta chain was observed a single time. As yet, its antigen is unknown. A v3.0 immunoSEQ assay was performed at survey level. In sequencing, about 40,000-55,000 T-cell genomes per sample were targeted. Sequenced by immunoSEQ multiplex PCR; TCRdb stores in-frame clones only, minus some. The table lists around 21,000 clones, over 75% of them singletons. This sample stems from a study of long-term antiretroviral therapy in people with HIV. General study results and limits: There were no data on ART adherence, viral resistance or therapy changes, a gap that limits inferences about post-ART repertoire changes. In the period from the mid-2000s to the late 2010s, blood was collected, possibly under older ART regimens.

People in the study who had HIV all got their treatment in the United States. Here the sequenced sample was unsorted PBMCs, taken about 4.5 years before starting antiretroviral therapy. This sequence was found in a woman aged 30 to 39 with HIV.

The CDR3 loop is CAWSATFPGLRIHYEQYF. In DNA, the CDR3 is TGTGCCTGGAGTGCTACCTTTCCGGGACTTCGGATCCACTACGAGCAGTACTTC. The gene calls are TRBV30 and TRBJ2-7; possible D gene TRBD2, 6 bases. V dropped 1 base and J dropped 3 bases, with 25 bases sitting between them. The CDR3 runs to 18 residues. Germline values: CDR1 GTSNPN, CDR2 SVGIG (reference sequence). The whole variable domain, filled in from reference TRBV30 and TRBJ2-7, reads SQTIHQWPATLVQPVGSPLSLECTVEGTSNPNLYWYRQAAGRGLQLLFYSVGIGQISSEVPQNLSASRPQDRQFILSSKKLLLSDSGFYLCAWSATFPGLRIHYEQYFGPGTRLTVT.